These 31 T cell receptor beta chains came from one sample sequenced in a study of CD8 T cells in ankylosing spondylitis (dated by TCRdb to the late 2010s). The method was 5' RACE. This sample was sequenced with an Illumina HiSeq 2500. The public reads were reprocessed in TCRdb via fastp at Q25 and MiXCR, keeping in-frame beta chains. Every entry covers one CDR3 protein and lists the most common genes and DNA from its rows. The sample contains 250,000 to 400,000 distinct CDR3 sequences, 11% of them found a single time. More than 7% of the sample comes from the top ten. Sequenced input: blood, either unsorted or a sorted T cell fraction (not recorded which). The receptors were sampled from a female donor with ankylosing spondylitis or in good health (not recorded which).

The J gene is TRBJ2-5, the V gene TRBV4-2; TRBD2 matches 14 bases. This CDR3 region has 16 residues. The trim removed 0 bases at V and 5 bases at J, leaving 2 bases unmatched. The V gene's germline CDR1 is LGHNA and CDR2 YNFKEQ. CDR3 coding DNA: TGTGCCAGCAGCCAAGAGGGACTAGCGGGAGTGGAGACCCAGTACTTC. This translates into CASSQEGLAGVETQYF.

This rearrangement joins TRBV20-1 to TRBJ2-5; D perhaps matches TRBD1 (6 bases). The CDR3 has 14 amino acids. Germline V gene sequence: CDR1 DFQATT, CDR2 SNEGSKA (reference sequence). V lost 2 bases and J lost 1, with 11 bases in between. CDR3 protein: CSARRGQLQETQYF. The CDR3 DNA follows: TGCAGTGCTAGACGGGGACAACTCCAAGAGACCCAGTACTTC.

DNA for the CDR3: TGTGCCAGCAGCCGATTCAGCTCCTATAATTCACCCCTCCACTTT. Translation gives CASSRFSSYNSPLHF. The V gene is TRBV28, the J gene TRBJ1-6; D not certain. V lost 6 bases and J 0 bases, leaving 9 bases between the germline ends. This CDR3 comprises 15 residues. Germline CDR1 reads MDHEN; CDR2 reads SYDVKM.

This clonotype has at least ten counts. The genes are TRBV3-1 and TRBJ1-2; D remains unclear. Germline assignment: CDR1 LGHDT and CDR2 YNNKEL (reference sequence). V lost 1 base and J 8 bases, leaving 8 bases between the germline ends. The CDR3 consists of 12 residues. CDR3 DNA: TGTGCCAGCAGCCAAGGCGGGTTCGGCTACACCTTC. This sequence encodes CASSQGGFGYTF.

This clonotype was counted many times. V and J are TRBV6-1 and TRBJ1-1, with D possibly matching TRBD1 (6 bases). Germline values: CDR1 MNHNS, CDR2 SASEGT. The CDR3 is 17 residues long. The ends were cut back, 6 bases at V and 5 bases at J, with 25 bases in the middle. The CDR3 loop reads CASRTTGQLESWTEAFF. The CDR3 DNA sequence: TGTGCCAGCAGGACTACAGGACAGCTAGAATCGTGGACTGAAGCTTTCTTT.

There are many counts of this clonotype. The chain is built from TRBV11-2 and TRBJ2-5; the D is unclear. Germline V gene sequence: CDR1 SGHAT, CDR2 FQNNGV. Trimming cost V 0 bases and J 8 bases, with 10 bases left between them. There are 13 residues in the CDR3. The DNA of the CDR3 is TGTGCCAGCAGCTTAGAGTCCCAGTCAACCCAGTACTTC. This translates into CASSLESQSTQYF.

Only a few counts were recorded for this clonotype. This may come from a read error, since a much larger clone is one base off. The chain joins TRBV20-1 to TRBJ2-3; 10 bases are a match to TRBD2. The CDR3 runs 16 residues. From germline, CDR1 is DFQATT and CDR2 SNEGSKA (reference sequence). This CDR3 is CCARDPSGGAADTQYF. The CDR3 coding sequence is TGCTGTGCTAGAGACCCCAGCGGGGGGGCTGCAGATACGCAGTATTTT.

This clonotype was detected a few times. V is TRBV5-1 and J is TRBJ2-1, with 8 positions matching TRBD2. CDR1 SGHRS and CDR2 YFSETQ come from the germline V gene. V dropped 4 bases and J dropped 0; count of bases not matched to a gene: 6. This CDR3 comprises 16 residues. The chain's CDR3 is CASSTVAGSSYNEQFF. CDR3 nucleotides: TGCGCCAGCAGCACGGTAGCGGGAAGCTCCTACAATGAGCAGTTCTTC.

This clonotype was detected many times. The genes are TRBV24-1 and TRBJ2-3, with 7 bases aligning to TRBD2. The CDR3 spans 17 residues. V lost 2 bases and J lost 6; bases outside the gene matches: 13. The germline gives CDR1 KGHDR, CDR2 SFDVKD. CDR3 sequence (DNA): TGTGCCACCAGTGATTCCGCCGCTAGCGGCAAACGGGATACGCAGTATTTT. Its translation: CATSDSAASGKRDTQYF.

The CDR3 spells CASSEVSGRFGYEQYF. CDR3 nucleotides: TGCGCCAGCAGTGAGGTTAGCGGGAGGTTTGGCTACGAGCAGTACTTC. The V and J genes are TRBV10-2 and TRBJ2-7; 10 positions match TRBD2. The V gene's germline CDR1 is WSHSY and CDR2 SAAADI. V shed 2 bases, J shed 3 bases, and the junction held 7 bases outside the gene matches. This CDR3 is 16 amino acids long.

This clonotype came up a few times. The chain is built from TRBV5-1 and TRBJ2-5; D is unresolved. There are 18 residues in the CDR3. V lost 2 bases to trimming and J lost 3 bases, with 23 bases between them. CDR1 and CDR2 from the germline V gene are SGHRS and YFSETQ. CDR3 in DNA: TGCGCCAGCAGCTTCGGCGCGTCCTGGGCCGCAGCAGAAGAGACCCAGTACTTC. The encoded protein is CASSFGASWAAAEETQYF.

This clonotype came up a few times. The chain joins TRBV5-1 to TRBJ2-1, with 11 bases aligning to TRBD2. The germline CDR1 and CDR2 sequences are SGHRS and YFSETQ. CDR3 length equals 17 residues. After removal of 3 bases from V and 3 bases from J, the junction contained 8 bases not matched to a gene. The CDR3 here is CASSWDLAGGIYNEQFF. CDR3 coding DNA: TGCGCCAGCAGCTGGGATCTAGCGGGAGGCATCTACAATGAGCAGTTCTTC.

This clonotype has a handful of counts. This chain links TRBV25-1 with TRBJ2-7; D not resolved. This CDR3 spans 11 amino acids. Germline V lookup: CDR1 MGHDK, CDR2 SYGVNS. Trimming removed 2 bases at V and 7 bases at J, with 6 bases between. The CDR3 DNA is TGTGCCAGCAGTGAAACTGGGGAGCAGTACTTC. This encodes CASSETGEQYF.

As for this clonotype: With a much larger clone just one base away, this may be a read error. V usage is TRBV12-3 or TRBV12-4 and J usage is TRBJ1-2; tentatively, D is TRBD1 (5 bases). CDR3 length: 13 residues. CDR3 loop: CASSSRDGYGDTF. As DNA, the CDR3 is TGTGCCAGCAGTTCTCGGGACGGCTATGGCGACACCTTC.

This clonotype was recorded a few times. The chain carries TRBV7-2 and TRBJ1-5, with D unclear. This CDR3 contains 16 residues. Per the germline V gene, CDR1 is SGHTA and CDR2 is FQGNSA. V lost 0 bases and J 9 bases, leaving 18 bases between the germline ends. The CDR3 protein is CASSLAGFRSPRPQHF. The CDR3, as DNA: TGTGCCAGCAGCTTAGCCGGATTCCGCTCACCTCGGCCCCAGCATTTT.

This clonotype was seen at least ten times. This chain uses TRBV5-6 with TRBJ2-7, with D unresolved. Germline V gene data show CDR1 as SGHDT and CDR2 as YYEEEE. The CDR3 spans 12 residues. Between the trimmed V and J ends, which lost 2 bases and 6 bases, there was a span of 9 bases. CDR3 nucleotides: TGTGCCAGCAGCTTTTTGGCTAGCGAGCAGTACTTC. It translates to CASSFLASEQYF.

This clonotype was found a few times. The chain combines TRBV5-1 with TRBJ1-1; D is unresolved. Germline V lookup: CDR1 SGHRS, CDR2 YFSETQ. The germline V and J ends were trimmed by 0 bases and 4 bases, with 13 bases remaining between them. This CDR3 spans 15 amino acids. Written as DNA, the CDR3 is TGCGCCAGCAGCTTGGGCGGACCGACCCCCACTGAAGCTTTCTTT. It translates to CASSLGGPTPTEAFF.

This clonotype was seen ten or more times. V usage is TRBV5-4 and J usage is TRBJ2-1; the D is unclear. The CDR3 covers 13 residues. V was clipped by 9 bases and J by 3 bases, with 13 bases between them. CDR1 and CDR2 from the germline V gene are SGHNT and YYREEE (reference sequence). The CDR3 sequence is CANIGVIYNEQFF. As DNA, the CDR3 is TGTGCCAATATTGGAGTCATCTACAATGAGCAGTTCTTC.

This clonotype was seen a handful of times. The chain links TRBV27 to TRBJ2-1, with D unclear. CDR3 length: 16 residues. Germline CDR1 is MNHEY and CDR2 is SMNVEV (reference sequence). The germline V and J ends were trimmed by 2 bases and 0 bases, with 11 bases remaining between them. CDR3 nucleotide sequence: TGTGCCAGCAGTTTAGCCCTCTCTAGCTCCTACAATGAGCAGTTCTTC. The encoded protein is CASSLALSSSYNEQFF.

In this sample, this clonotype turned up many times. CDR3 amino acids: CATTGAASNQPQHF. CDR3 bases: TGTGCCACCACAGGGGCGGCGAGCAATCAGCCCCAGCATTTT. The chain carries TRBV6-2 or TRBV6-3 and TRBJ1-5; 7 nucleotides agree with TRBD1. The CDR3 has 14 residues. V trimming: 10 bases; J trimming: 1 base; junction bases outside the gene matches: 7. Per the germline V gene, CDR1 is MNHEY and CDR2 is SVGEGT.

The chain uses TRBV11-1 and TRBJ2-2, with D tentatively TRBD1 or TRBD2 (5 bases each). Trimming cost V 1 base and J 2 bases, with 17 bases left between them. In germline, CDR1 is SGHAT, CDR2 FQDESV (reference sequence). The CDR3 contains 18 residues. CDR3 nucleotide sequence: TGTGCCAGCAGCTTAGTTGCCGGGGCCCACCGAAACACCGGGGAGCTGTTTTTT. Encoded protein: CASSLVAGAHRNTGELFF.

This clonotype was detected ten times or more. The chain is built from TRBV28 and TRBJ1-1; no clear D gene. CDR3 length: 12 amino acids. CDR1 and CDR2 (germline): MDHEN, SYDVKM. V gave up 7 bases and J gave up 1 base, with 7 bases separating them. The chain's CDR3 is CASTETNTEAFF. The CDR3 DNA reads TGTGCCAGCACAGAAACGAACACTGAAGCTTTCTTT.

This clonotype occurred many times. CDR3 DNA: TGCAGCGTTGAAGATGGACACGAGGAAAAACTGTTTTTT. This sequence encodes CSVEDGHEEKLFF. The chain has TRBV29-1 and TRBJ1-4, with D tentatively TRBD1 (5 bases). Trimming took 0 bases from V and 8 from J, leaving 10 bases between them. The CDR3 extends over 13 amino acids. Germline V gives CDR1 SQVTM, CDR2 ANQGSEA.

The table lists this clonotype with many counts. This chain connects TRBV20-1 to TRBJ1-6, with D perhaps matching TRBD1 (6 bases). V was trimmed by 3 bases and J by 11 bases, leaving 17 bases between them. The CDR3 totals 14 residues. Looked up from germline, CDR1 is DFQATT and CDR2 is SNEGSKA (reference sequence). The CDR3 DNA follows: TGCAGTGCTAGGATCCCAGGGGAAAGGCCACCCCTCCACTTT. This sequence encodes CSARIPGERPPLHF.

This clonotype was seen at least ten times. The chain joins TRBV28 to TRBJ2-7; D call uncertain. V gave up 6 bases and J gave up 2 bases, with 23 bases separating them. The CDR3 loop spans 17 amino acids. Looked up from germline, CDR1 is MDHEN and CDR2 is SYDVKM. In DNA form, the CDR3 reads TGTGCCAGCAGAACTTACGAGAACAGAGAATGGACCTACGAGCAGTACTTC. Protein sequence: CASRTYENREWTYEQYF.

The J gene is TRBJ2-3, the V gene TRBV5-5; possible D gene TRBD2, 7 bases. CDR1 is SGHKS and CDR2 is YYEKEE in the germline V gene (reference sequence). V was trimmed by 2 bases and J by 4 bases, leaving 14 bases between them. This CDR3 has 15 residues. The CDR3 DNA reads as TGTGCCAGCAGCTTCGGGGGGCGTACAGCAGATACGCAGTATTTT. As protein: CASSFGGRTADTQYF.

There are many counts of this clonotype. The chain combines TRBV7-9 with TRBJ2-7, with a possible D match to TRBD2 (5 bases). Trimming stripped 3 bases from V and 3 bases from J, with 9 bases between. CDR1 and CDR2 from the germline V gene are SEHNR and FQNEAQ (reference sequence). The CDR3 has 13 residues. The DNA of the CDR3 is TGTGCCAGCAGCTTCGGGGTGAACTACGAGCAGTACTTC. Protein: CASSFGVNYEQYF.

This clonotype has ten or more counts. The V and J genes are TRBV30 and TRBJ2-2, with a weak D call TRBD2 (6 bases). The germline gives CDR1 GTSNPN, CDR2 SVGIG (reference sequence). Trimming removed 7 bases from V and 4 bases from J, with 19 bases in between. This CDR3 has 15 amino acids. CDR3 region: CAYQRAGLGTGELFF. In DNA, the CDR3 is TGTGCCTACCAGCGCGCGGGATTAGGCACCGGGGAGCTGTTTTTT.

The rearrangement links TRBV5-6 to TRBJ2-2; TRBD1 aligns across 7 bases. This CDR3 contains 15 residues. Germline-derived CDR1 and CDR2 are SGHDT and YYEEEE. The V segment lost 0 bases and the J segment 5 bases; nucleotides outside the gene matches: 4. The CDR3 protein is CASSLAPRGTGELFF. The CDR3 nucleotides are TGTGCCAGCAGCTTGGCCCCCAGGGGGACCGGGGAGCTGTTTTTT.

The V and J genes are TRBV4-2 and TRBJ1-1; D not certain. Trimming pared 3 bases from V and 3 bases from J, leaving 8 bases between. Germline V lookup: CDR1 LGHNA, CDR2 YNFKEQ. The CDR3 sequence is 13 residues long. CDR3 nucleotides: TGTGCCAGCAGCCAGATGGGAGACACTGAAGCTTTCTTT. Its protein is CASSQMGDTEAFF.

In its sample, this clonotype was seen many times. The V call is TRBV20-1, the J call TRBJ2-1; TRBD2 matches 10 bases. Germline lookup yields CDR1 DFQATT and CDR2 SNEGSKA (reference sequence). The CDR3 has 17 residues. The V gene end was trimmed by 6 bases and the J gene end by 10 bases; junction bases not matched to a gene: 21. The DNA for the CDR3 is TGCAGTGCCGGGCGCCGTCCTAGCGGGAGATGGGCCGGGGAGCAGTTCTTC. This codes for CSAGRRPSGRWAGEQFF.